The clone carrying this T cell receptor (beta chain) was observed at least ten times. The data were taken from a study of early T cells in non-severe SARS-CoV-2 infection. Each cDNA molecule carried a unique molecular identifier. TCRdb re-called the 5' RACE reads through MiXCR, storing one row per CDR3 protein. The sample lists roughly 120,000 distinct CDR3 sequences, 14% to 15% occurring once. The clonotype originates from an adult who was a healthcare worker with PCR-confirmed SARS-CoV-2 infection or an uninfected control (not recorded which). The specimen sequenced was whole blood.

The CDR3 region has the DNA TGTGCCAGCAGCTTCTCCAGCGGGGGCACAGATACGCAGTATTTT. It encodes CASSFSSGGTDTQYF. The rearrangement links TRBV5-4 to TRBJ2-3, with 7 bases that match TRBD2. V lost 2 bases, J lost 1 base, and 4 bases stayed unmatched. From germline, CDR1 is SGHNT and CDR2 YYREEE (reference sequence). This CDR3 region has 15 residues.